This TCR beta chain emerged from a study of blood T cell repertoires in COVID-19. Study summary: The recovered donors of Cohort 3 showed two negative PCRs, clearance, or symptom resolution.

Germline CDR1 is MNHEY and CDR2 is SVGAGI. The CDR3 has 12 amino acids. Trimming cost V 7 bases and J 5 bases, with 8 bases left between them. This study enrolled people aged roughly 18 to 89 from around 26 US geographic areas. Participants reported their clinical history, and cohort assignment relied on those reports. Data came from immunoSEQ multiplex PCR; TCRdb stores just in-frame clones and leaves some out. The profile covers roughly 210,000 clones, with more than 75% appearing a single time and 7.2% taken by the ten largest. This receptor was taken from a young man in a cohort exposed to, infected with or recovered from COVID-19 (not recorded which). The sequencing input was PBMCs or T cells enriched from blood (not recorded which). This chain links TRBV6-5 with TRBJ2-2; a weak D match, TRBD1 (5 bases). CDR3 residues: CASIGVTGELFF. The CDR3 region has the DNA TGTGCCAGCATAGGGGTTACCGGGGAGCTGTTTTTT.